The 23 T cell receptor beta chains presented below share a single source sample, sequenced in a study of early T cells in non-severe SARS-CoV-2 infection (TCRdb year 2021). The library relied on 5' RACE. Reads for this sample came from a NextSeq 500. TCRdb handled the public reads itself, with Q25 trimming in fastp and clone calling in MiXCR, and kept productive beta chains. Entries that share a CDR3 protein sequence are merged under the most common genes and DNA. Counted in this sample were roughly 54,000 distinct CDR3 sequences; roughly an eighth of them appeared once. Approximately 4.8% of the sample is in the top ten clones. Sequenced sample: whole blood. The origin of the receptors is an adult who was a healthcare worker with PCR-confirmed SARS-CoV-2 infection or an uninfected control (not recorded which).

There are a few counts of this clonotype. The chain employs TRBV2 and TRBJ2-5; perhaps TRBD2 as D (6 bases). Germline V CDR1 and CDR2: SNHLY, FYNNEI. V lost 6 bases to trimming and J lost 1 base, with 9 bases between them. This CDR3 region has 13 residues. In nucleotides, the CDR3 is TGTGCCAGCAGCCGCGGGACCCAAGAGACCCAGTACTTC. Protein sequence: CASSRGTQETQYF.

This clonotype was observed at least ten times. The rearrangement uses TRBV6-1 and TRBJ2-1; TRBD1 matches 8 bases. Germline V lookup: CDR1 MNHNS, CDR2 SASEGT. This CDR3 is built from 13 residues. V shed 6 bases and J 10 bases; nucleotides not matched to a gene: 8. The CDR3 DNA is TGTGCCAGCAGGCCTACAGGGGGAGGCGAGCAGTTCTTC. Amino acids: CASRPTGGGEQFF.

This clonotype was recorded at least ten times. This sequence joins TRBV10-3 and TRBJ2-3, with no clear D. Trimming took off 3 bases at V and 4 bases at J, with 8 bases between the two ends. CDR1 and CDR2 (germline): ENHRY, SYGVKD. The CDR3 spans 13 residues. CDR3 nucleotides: TGTGCCATCAGTGAAGTAAGTTCAGATACGCAGTATTTT. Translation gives CAISEVSSDTQYF.

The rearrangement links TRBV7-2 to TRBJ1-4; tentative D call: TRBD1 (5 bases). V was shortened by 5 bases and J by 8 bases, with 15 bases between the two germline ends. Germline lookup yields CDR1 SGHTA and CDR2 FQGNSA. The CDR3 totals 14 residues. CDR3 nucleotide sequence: TGTGCCAGCAGCCCAGGGCAGGGCGGGGAAAAACTGTTTTTT. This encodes CASSPGQGGEKLFF.

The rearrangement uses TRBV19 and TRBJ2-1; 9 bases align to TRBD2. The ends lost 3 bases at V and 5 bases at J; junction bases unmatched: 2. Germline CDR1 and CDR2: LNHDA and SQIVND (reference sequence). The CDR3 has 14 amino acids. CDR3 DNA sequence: TGTGCCAGTAGTATCGGACTAGCGAACAATGAGCAGTTCTTC. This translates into CASSIGLANNEQFF.

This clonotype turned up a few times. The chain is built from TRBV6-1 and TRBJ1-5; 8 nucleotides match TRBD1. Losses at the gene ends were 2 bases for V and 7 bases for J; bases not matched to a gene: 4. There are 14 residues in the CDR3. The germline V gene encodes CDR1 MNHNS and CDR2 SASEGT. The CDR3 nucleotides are TGTGCCAGCAGTGAACAGGGGGCAGGGCAGCCCCAGCATTTT. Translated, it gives CASSEQGAGQPQHF.

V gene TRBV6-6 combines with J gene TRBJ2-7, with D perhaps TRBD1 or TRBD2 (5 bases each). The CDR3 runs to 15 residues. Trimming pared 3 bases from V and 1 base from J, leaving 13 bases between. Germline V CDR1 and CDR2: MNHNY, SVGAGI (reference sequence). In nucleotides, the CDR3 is TGTGCCAGCAGTTATGCCGGGACCCATTCCTACGAGCAGTACTTC. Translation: CASSYAGTHSYEQYF.

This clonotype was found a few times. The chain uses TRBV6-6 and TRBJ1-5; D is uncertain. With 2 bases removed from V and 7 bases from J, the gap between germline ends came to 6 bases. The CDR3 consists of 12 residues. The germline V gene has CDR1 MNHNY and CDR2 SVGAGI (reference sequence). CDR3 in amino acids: CASSYTGQPQHF. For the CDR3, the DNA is TGTGCCAGCAGTTACACGGGCCAGCCCCAGCATTTT.

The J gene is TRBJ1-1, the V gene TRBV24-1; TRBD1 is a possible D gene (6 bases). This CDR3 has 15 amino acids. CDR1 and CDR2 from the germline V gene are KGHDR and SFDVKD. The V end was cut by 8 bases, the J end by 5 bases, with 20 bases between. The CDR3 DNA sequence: TGTGCCACCACCGGGACACAACGTGGAGGTACTGAAGCTTTCTTT. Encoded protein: CATTGTQRGGTEAFF.

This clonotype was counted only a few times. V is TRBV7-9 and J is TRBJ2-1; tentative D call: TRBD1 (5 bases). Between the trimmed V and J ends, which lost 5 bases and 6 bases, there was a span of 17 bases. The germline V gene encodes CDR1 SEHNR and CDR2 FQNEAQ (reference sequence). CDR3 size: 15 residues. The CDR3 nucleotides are TGTGCCAGCAGCCCTCGGCGAGACAGAATCAATGAGCAGTTCTTC. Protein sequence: CASSPRRDRINEQFF.

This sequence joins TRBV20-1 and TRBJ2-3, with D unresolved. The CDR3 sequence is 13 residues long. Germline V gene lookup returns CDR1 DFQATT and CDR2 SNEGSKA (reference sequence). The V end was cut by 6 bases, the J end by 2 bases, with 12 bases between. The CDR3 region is CSAPAGATDTQYF. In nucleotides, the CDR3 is TGCAGTGCGCCGGCAGGAGCCACAGATACGCAGTATTTT.

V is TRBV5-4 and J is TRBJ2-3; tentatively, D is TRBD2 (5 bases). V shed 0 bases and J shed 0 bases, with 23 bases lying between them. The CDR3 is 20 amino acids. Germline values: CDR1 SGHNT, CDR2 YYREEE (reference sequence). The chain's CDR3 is CASSLGLASSTVGSTDTQYF. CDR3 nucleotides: TGTGCCAGCAGCTTGGGTCTGGCTAGCTCCACAGTAGGTAGCACAGATACGCAGTATTTT.

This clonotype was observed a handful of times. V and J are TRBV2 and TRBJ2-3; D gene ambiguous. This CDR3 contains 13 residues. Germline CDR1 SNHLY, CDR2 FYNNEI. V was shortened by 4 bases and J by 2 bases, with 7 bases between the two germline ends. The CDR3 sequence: CASSVRYTDTQYF. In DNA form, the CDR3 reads TGTGCCAGCAGTGTGCGTTACACAGATACGCAGTATTTT.

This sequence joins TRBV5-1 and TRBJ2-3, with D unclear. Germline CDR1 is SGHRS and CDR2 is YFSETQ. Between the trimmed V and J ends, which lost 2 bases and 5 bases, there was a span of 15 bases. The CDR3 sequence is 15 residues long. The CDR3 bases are TGCGCCAGCAGCTTAGGATCCGTTAACGGAGATACGCAGTATTTT. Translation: CASSLGSVNGDTQYF.

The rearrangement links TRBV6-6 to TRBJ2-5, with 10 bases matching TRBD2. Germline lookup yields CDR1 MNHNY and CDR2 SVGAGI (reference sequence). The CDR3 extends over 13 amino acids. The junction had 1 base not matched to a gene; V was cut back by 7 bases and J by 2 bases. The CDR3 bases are TGTGCCAGCAAGCGGGGGGGGCAAGAGACCCAGTACTTC. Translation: CASKRGGQETQYF.

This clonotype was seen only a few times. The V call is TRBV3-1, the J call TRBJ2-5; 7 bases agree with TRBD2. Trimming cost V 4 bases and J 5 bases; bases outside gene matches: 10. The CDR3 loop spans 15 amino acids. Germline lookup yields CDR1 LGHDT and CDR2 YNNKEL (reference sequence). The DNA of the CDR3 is TGTGCCAGCAGCCCGTCACTAGCGCCCGAGGAGACCCAGTACTTC. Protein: CASSPSLAPEETQYF.

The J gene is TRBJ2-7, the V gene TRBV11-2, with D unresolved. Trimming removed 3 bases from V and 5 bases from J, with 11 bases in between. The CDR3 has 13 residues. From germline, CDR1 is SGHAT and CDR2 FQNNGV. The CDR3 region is CASSLAHEDEQYF. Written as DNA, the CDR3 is TGTGCCAGCAGCTTGGCTCATGAAGACGAGCAGTACTTC.

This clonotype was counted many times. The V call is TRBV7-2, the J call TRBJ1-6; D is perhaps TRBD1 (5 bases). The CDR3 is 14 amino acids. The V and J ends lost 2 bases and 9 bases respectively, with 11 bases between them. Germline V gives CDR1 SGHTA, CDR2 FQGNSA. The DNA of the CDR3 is TGTGCCAGCAGCTTATATTGGGGGAGTTCACCCCTCCACTTT. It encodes CASSLYWGSSPLHF.

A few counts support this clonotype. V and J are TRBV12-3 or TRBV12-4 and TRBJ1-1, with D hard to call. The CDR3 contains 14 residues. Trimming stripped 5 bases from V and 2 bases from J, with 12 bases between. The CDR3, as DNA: TGTGCCAGCAGTCTGACCGGGGTTAACACTGAAGCTTTCTTT. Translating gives CASSLTGVNTEAFF.

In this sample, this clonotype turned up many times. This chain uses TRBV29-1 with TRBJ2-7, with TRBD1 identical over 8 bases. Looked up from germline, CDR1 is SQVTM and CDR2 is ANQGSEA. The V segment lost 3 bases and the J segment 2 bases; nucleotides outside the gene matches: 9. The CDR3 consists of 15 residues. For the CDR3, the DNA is TGCAGCGTTGAGGGAATGGGACAGGCTCCCTACGAGCAGTACTTC. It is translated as CSVEGMGQAPYEQYF.

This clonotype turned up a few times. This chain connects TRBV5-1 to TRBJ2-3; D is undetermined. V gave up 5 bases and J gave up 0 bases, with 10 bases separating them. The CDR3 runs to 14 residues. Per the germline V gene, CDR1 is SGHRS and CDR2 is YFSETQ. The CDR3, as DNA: TGCGCCAGCAGGGCCACCTTGAGCACAGATACGCAGTATTTT. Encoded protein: CASRATLSTDTQYF.

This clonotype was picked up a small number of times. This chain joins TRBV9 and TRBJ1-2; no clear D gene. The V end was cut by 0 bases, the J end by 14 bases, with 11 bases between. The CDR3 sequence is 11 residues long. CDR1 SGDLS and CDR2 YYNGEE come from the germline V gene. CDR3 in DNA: TGTGCCAGCAGCGTAGGGGCCGCGTTTACCTTC. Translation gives CASSVGAAFTF.

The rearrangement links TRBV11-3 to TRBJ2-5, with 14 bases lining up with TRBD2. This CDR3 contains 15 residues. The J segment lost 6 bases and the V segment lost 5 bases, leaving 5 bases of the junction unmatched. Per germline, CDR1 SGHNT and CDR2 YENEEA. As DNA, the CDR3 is TGTGCCAGCAGCCAGGGACTAGCGGGAGCAAAGACCCAGTACTTC. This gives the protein CASSQGLAGAKTQYF. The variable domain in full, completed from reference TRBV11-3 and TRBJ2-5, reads EAGVVQSPRYKIIEKKQPVAFWCNPISGHNTLYWYLQNLGQGPELLIRYENEEAVDDSQLPKDRFSAERLKGVDSTLKIQPAELGDSAVYLCASSQGLAGAKTQYFGPGTRLLVL.